The source of this T cell receptor beta chain is a study of shared clonotypes between healthy human individuals. Measured with immunoSEQ multiplex PCR; TCRdb has only the in-frame clones, and not every one. Of approximately 2.4 million clones in the sample, 90% to 97% were seen once. V gave up 0 bases and J gave up 2 bases, with 14 bases separating them. CDR3 length: 16 amino acids. Germline V CDR1 and CDR2: SGHNT, YYREEE (reference sequence). This clone occurred once. The genes are TRBV5-4 and TRBJ1-2, with D unresolved. This receptor was obtained from a man between 18 and 35 years old in good health. Sample: naive CD4+ T cells sorted from blood. Subset here: CD45RA+ positively selected. DNA of the CDR3: TGTGCCAGCAGCTTGGACATAATAGGAGGAAACTATGGCTACACCTTC. It translates to CASSLDIIGGNYGYTF. The full variable domain, rest sourced from reference TRBV5-4 and TRBJ1-2, is ETGVTQSPTHLIKTRGQQVTLRCSSQSGHNTVSWYQQALGQGPQFIFQYYREEENGRGNFPPRFSGLQFPNYSSELNVNALELDDSALYLCASSLDIIGGNYGYTFGSGTRLTVV.